These T cell receptor beta chains were read from a single sample in a study of T cell responses to AZD1222 COVID-19 vaccine. TCRdb's table, derived via immunoSEQ multiplex PCR, lists solely in-frame clones and lacks some. Seen here are over 110,000 clones, 80% to 90% observed once, and the top ten hold 5.5%. Sequences were derived from peripheral blood, sampled on day 0 of AZD1222 vaccination. The origin of the receptors is an adult in good health. Each CDR3 is given with its conserved first and last residue. A D gene is named only where the DNA matches it firmly. The listing skips clone size in some rows; elsewhere it reads once, few, many or a size class.

j_call	v_call	clone_size	d_call	cdr3_nt	cdr3_aa
TRBJ1-2	TRBV30	.	.	TGTGCCTGGTCCCGAAACAGAATCTATGGCTACACCTTC	CAWSRNRIYGYTF
TRBJ1-2	TRBV28	.	.	TGTGCCAGCAGGTCGGGGTCCCGCGGGGGCTACACCTTC	CASRSGSRGGYTF
TRBJ2-6	TRBV6-2/TRBV6-3	.	.	TGTGCCAGCAGTTACCTACTTGGGGCCAACGTCCTGACTTTC	CASSYLLGANVLTF
TRBJ2-7	TRBV11-2	.	.	TGTGCCAGCAGCTTACCCTCAGGATACGAGCAGTACTTC	CASSLPSGYEQYF
TRBJ2-1	TRBV7-9	few	.	TGTGCCAGCAGCTTTCAAGCGGGCGCGGCCAATGAGCAGTTCTTC	CASSFQAGAANEQFF
TRBJ2-1	TRBV7-9	.	TRBD2	TGTGCCAGCAGAGATGGGGGGGACAATGAGCAGTTCTTC	CASRDGGDNEQFF
TRBJ2-2	TRBV11-2	.	.	TGTGCCAGCAGATACACAGTATTCACCGGGGAGCTGTTTTTT	CASRYTVFTGELFF
TRBJ1-2	TRBV7-9	.	TRBD1	TGTGCCAGCAGTACAGCACAGGGGGGGGACTATGGCTACACCTTC	CASSTAQGGDYGYTF
TRBJ2-4	TRBV3-1/TRBV3-2	.	TRBD1	TGTGCCAGCAGCCAAACCCGGGACAGGGTGGTCAAAAACATTCAGTACTTC	CASSQTRDRVVKNIQYF
TRBJ2-3	TRBV5-1	.	.	TGCGCCAGCAGCTTGGGTCGCCAGGGAATAGATACGCAGTATTTT	CASSLGRQGIDTQYF
TRBJ2-7	TRBV3-1/TRBV3-2	.	TRBD1	TGTGCCAGCAGCCCCTACTCCATTACAAACAGGGGATGGGAGCAGTACTTC	CASSPYSITNRGWEQYF
TRBJ2-7	TRBV7-9	.	TRBD2	TGTGCCAGCAGCTCTAGGGAGGGGACCGGATACGAGCAGTACTTC	CASSSREGTGYEQYF
TRBJ2-7	TRBV18	.	.	TGTGCCAGCTCACCTGGAGGGGTTGGGAGCTACGAGCAGTACTTC	CASSPGGVGSYEQYF
TRBJ2-7	TRBV30	.	.	TGTGCCTGGAGTGTACAGGACGGAGAGAGGAACGAGCAGTACTTC	CAWSVQDGERNEQYF
TRBJ1-1	TRBV7-9	.	.	TGTGCCCTAGGTGACTTGAGGCAGCAAAGGGTGAACACTGAAGCTTTCTTT	CALGDLRQQRVNTEAFF
TRBJ2-7	TRBV6-2/TRBV6-3	.	TRBD2	TGTGCCAGCAGTTACTCGAGTTCGGGGGGATGGGACGAGCAGTACTTC	CASSYSSSGGWDEQYF
TRBJ2-1	TRBV5-4	.	TRBD2	TGTGCCAGCAGCCCGGAAGCGGGAGCGAGGGACAATGAGCAGTTCTTC	CASSPEAGARDNEQFF
TRBJ1-5	TRBV2	.	TRBD1	TGTGCCAGCAGAGGTTTAAACAGGGGGAATCAGCCCCAGCATTTT	CASRGLNRGNQPQHF
TRBJ2-1	TRBV2	.	TRBD2	TGTGCCAGCAGTGGGTCTAGCGGGCTGGCCGAGTCCTACAATGAGCAGTTCTTC	CASSGSSGLAESYNEQFF
TRBJ2-7	TRBV27	.	.	TGTGCCAGCAGTTCCGGGCCCTACTACGAGCAGTACTTC	CASSSGPYYEQYF
TRBJ2-1	TRBV7-2	.	.	TGTGCCAGCAGCCCATCCTTGGTGGATGAGCAGTTCTTC	CASSPSLVDEQFF
TRBJ1-3	TRBV19	.	TRBD1	TGTGCCAGTAGTATCAGAGGGACAGCGAGCTCTGGAAACACCATATATTTT	CASSIRGTASSGNTIYF
TRBJ1-1	TRBV5-1	once	TRBD1	TGCGCCAGCAGCCTGCCCGGCGGATTCGACAGGGGGCTGGTGGAGACTGAAGCTTTCTTT	CASSLPGGFDRGLVETEAFF
TRBJ2-1	TRBV7-2	once	TRBD2	TGTGCCAGCAGCTTAGCTAGCGGGCCTTACAATGAGCAGTTCTTC	CASSLASGPYNEQFF
TRBJ2-3	TRBV6-6	.	.	TGTGCCAGCCTCCCCCGGCCAGGGCTGAGCACAGATACGCAGTATTTT	CASLPRPGLSTDTQYF
TRBJ2-2	TRBV5-8	.	.	TGTGCCAGCAGCCCGGGCGCCCAGAGGAGGCGGACCGGGGAGCTGTTTTTT	CASSPGAQRRRTGELFF
TRBJ2-1	TRBV14	few	.	TGTGCCAGCAGCCAAGGGGGGTCCTACAATGAGCAGTTCTTC	CASSQGGSYNEQFF
TRBJ2-7	TRBV6-2/TRBV6-3	.	TRBD2	TGTGCCAGCAGTTATGTCGGGAGGGTATACGAGCAGTACTTC	CASSYVGRVYEQYF
TRBJ1-1	TRBV3-1/TRBV3-2	.	.	TGTGCCAGCAGCCAACGGGGGGTGGCTTTCTTT	CASSQRGVAFF
TRBJ2-7	TRBV2	.	.	TGTGCCAGCAGATCCGATGGCGGGGCGGCCTACGAGCAGTACTTC	CASRSDGGAAYEQYF
TRBJ1-1	TRBV12-3/TRBV12-4	.	.	TGTGCCAGCAGTTTTCCCCGCACTGAAGCTTTCTTT	CASSFPRTEAFF
TRBJ1-3	TRBV2	.	TRBD1	TGTGCCAGCAGGGGGACAGAGGAAAACACCATATATTTT	CASRGTEENTIYF
TRBJ1-1	TRBV12-3/TRBV12-4	.	.	TGTGCCAGCAGTTTAGGGAAGGGGCTGGCAGCTTTCTTT	CASSLGKGLAAFF
TRBJ2-1	TRBV5-4	.	.	TGTGCCAGCAGCCTGACGAAGCGGAGGTCCTACAATGAGCAGTTCTTC	CASSLTKRRSYNEQFF
TRBJ1-1	TRBV2	.	.	TGTGCCAGCAGTGAAGCGCTTCTGGGGTGGTTCTCGGGCTCTGAAGCTTTCTTT	CASSEALLGWFSGSEAFF
TRBJ1-5	TRBV6-2/TRBV6-3	once	.	TGTGCCAGCAGTTACTCGTTCCGGGCTCCCCAGCATTTT	CASSYSFRAPQHF
TRBJ1-4	TRBV9	.	TRBD1	TGTGCCAGCAGCCCTCGACAGGGAACTAATGAAAAACTGTTTTTT	CASSPRQGTNEKLFF
TRBJ1-1	TRBV18	.	.	TGTGCCAGCTCACCACCCTCTGGGGTTCCTGAAGCTTTCTTT	CASSPPSGVPEAFF
TRBJ1-6	TRBV4-1	.	TRBD1	TGCGCCAGCAGTCACCGGGACAGGTTACACTTT	CASSHRDRLHF
TRBJ1-6	TRBV4-3	.	.	TGCGCCAGCAGCCAAGATCTCGGCCGGCCGAGCATTTCCCCCCTCCACTTT	CASSQDLGRPSISPLHF
TRBJ1-2	TRBV6-5	.	.	TGTGCCAGCAGTTACTCCGCGGGTTTAAGCTACACCTTC	CASSYSAGLSYTF
TRBJ1-1	TRBV19	.	.	TGTGCCAGTAGTATTTCGGTCACTGAAGCTTTCTTT	CASSISVTEAFF
TRBJ1-1	TRBV25-1	.	.	TGTGCCAGCAGTGAAGCAAGGGCGTCCCCGATGTTAGCTTTCTTT	CASSEARASPMLAFF
TRBJ2-5	TRBV7-9	.	.	TGTGCCAGCAGCTCCGGGTGGCAAGAGACCCAGTACTTC	CASSSGWQETQYF
TRBJ1-5	TRBV7-9	.	TRBD1	TGTGCCAGCAGCTTAGGGGACAGGCATCAGCCCCAGCATTTT	CASSLGDRHQPQHF
TRBJ2-5	TRBV10-2	.	.	TGCGCCAGCAGTGAAATGTCGTCCGGCCCAACGACCCAGTACTTC	CASSEMSSGPTTQYF
TRBJ2-7	TRBV28	.	TRBD2	TGTGCCAGCAGTTTACGACTAGCGGGAGCCCCAAGCTCCTACGAGCAGTACTTC	CASSLRLAGAPSSYEQYF
TRBJ2-2	TRBV2	.	.	TGTGCCAGCAGGCAACAGGGGAACACCGGGGAGCTGTTTTTT	CASRQQGNTGELFF
TRBJ1-2	TRBV7-2	.	TRBD1	TGTGCCAGCAGCTTAAAGGGACAGGGGGCGGTTGGCTACACCTTC	CASSLKGQGAVGYTF
TRBJ2-3	TRBV27	.	.	TGTGCCAGCAGTTTATCGAAGACAAATACGCAGTATTTT	CASSLSKTNTQYF
TRBJ1-5	TRBV20-1	.	.	TGCAGTGCTAGTCGGTCGGACGGGAATCAGCCCCAGCATTTT	CSASRSDGNQPQHF
TRBJ2-5	TRBV2	.	.	TGTGCCAGCACCGGGACCCGGGAGACCCAGTACTTC	CASTGTRETQYF
TRBJ2-1	TRBV28	.	TRBD2	TGTGCCAGCAGAGAACTAGCGGTCAATGAGCAGTTCTTC	CASRELAVNEQFF